This passage covers 32 T cell receptor beta chains from one sample sequenced in a study of T cells in localized non-small cell lung cancer. Repertoires were generated with immunoSEQ multiplex PCR, while TCRdb's copy carries only in-frame clones and drops some. The table lists roughly 18,000 clones, approximately 82% of them singletons. The sequences come from peripheral blood, collected before any cancer treatment. These receptors were taken from an older female donor with stage I lung adenocarcinoma.

V and J are TRBV7-3 and TRBJ2-3; D gene ambiguous. V shed 8 bases and J shed 2 bases, with 14 bases lying between them. CDR1 and CDR2 (germline): SGHTA, FQGTGA. The CDR3 sequence is 14 residues long. CDR3: CASSVTAITDTQYF. The DNA of the CDR3 is TGTGCCAGCTCAGTCACAGCCATCACAGATACGCAGTATTTT. Looking up the rest from reference TRBV7-3 and TRBJ2-3 gives the full variable domain: GAGVSQTPSNKVTEKGKYVELRCDPISGHTALYWYRQSLGQGPEFLIYFQGTGAADDSGLPNDRFFAVRPEGSVSTLKIQRTERGDSAVYLCASSVTAITDTQYFGPGTRLTVL.

This clone was seen once. This chain uses TRBV29-1 with TRBJ2-7; maybe TRBD1 (5 bases). Deletions cut 6 bases from V and 7 bases from J, with 16 bases between. The V gene's germline CDR1 is SQVTM and CDR2 ANQGSEA. The CDR3 consists of 12 residues. The CDR3 region is CSVAQGPREQYF. The CDR3 DNA follows: TGCAGCGTGGCCCAGGGTCCCCGGGAGCAGTACTTC.

V and J are TRBV5-5 and TRBJ1-5; 8 bases are a match to TRBD1. Per the germline V gene, CDR1 is SGHKS and CDR2 is YYEKEE (reference sequence). The V segment lost 2 bases and the J segment 6 bases; nucleotides outside the gene matches: 7. This CDR3 has 15 residues. As DNA, the CDR3 is TGTGCCAGCAGCTTTATGACAGGGGTAGGTCAGCCCCAGCATTTT. Protein product: CASSFMTGVGQPQHF.

This clone turned up a few times. This chain uses TRBV29-1 with TRBJ2-1; 10 bases fit TRBD1. Trimming at V came to 5 bases and at J to 7 bases, leaving 8 bases not matched to a gene. Germline lookup yields CDR1 SQVTM and CDR2 ANQGSEA. The CDR3 is made up of 14 amino acids. The CDR3 region has the DNA TGCAGCGTTCTCCCGGGACAGGGGACGAATGAGCAGTTCTTC. This gives the protein CSVLPGQGTNEQFF.

This clone was found a few times. The chain combines TRBV18 with TRBJ1-1; 7 positions match TRBD1. Germline V gene sequence: CDR1 KGHSH, CDR2 LQKENI. Trimming took 4 bases from V and 7 from J; bases not matched to a gene: 9. This CDR3 has 14 residues. The CDR3 DNA follows: TGTGCCAGCTCACATAACAGCAGGACAGGTGAAGCTTTCTTT. This encodes CASSHNSRTGEAFF.

This clone was seen only once. The rearrangement links TRBV19 to TRBJ2-1; no definite D call. Germline-derived CDR1 and CDR2 are LNHDA and SQIVND (reference sequence). The ends were cut back, 5 bases at V and 9 bases at J, with 11 bases in the middle. The CDR3 totals 12 residues. Written as DNA, the CDR3 is TGTGCCAGTAGTGGGCAGTGGAGTGAGCAGTTCTTC. Protein sequence: CASSGQWSEQFF.

The chain couples TRBV6-5 to TRBJ1-4; TRBD1 agrees at 8 bases. CDR1 is MNHEY and CDR2 is SVGAGI in the germline V gene. The length of the CDR3 is 15 residues. Trimming removed 5 bases from V and 5 bases from J; junction bases left unmatched: 7. The CDR3 coding sequence is TGTGCCAGCAGTGCACAGGGGGTGGTGAATGAAAAACTGTTTTTT. Protein sequence: CASSAQGVVNEKLFF.

The V and J genes are TRBV5-4 and TRBJ2-5; 7 positions agree with TRBD1. Germline V gives CDR1 SGHNT, CDR2 YYREEE (reference sequence). The CDR3 length is 14 residues. The ends lost 3 bases at V and 5 bases at J; junction bases unmatched: 7. In nucleotides, the CDR3 is TGTGCCAGCAGCTCACAGGGGCGGTCGGAGACCCAGTACTTC. Translating gives CASSSQGRSETQYF.

The chain has TRBV4-3 and TRBJ2-2; 7 bases align to TRBD2. CDR1 and CDR2 from the germline V gene are LGHNA and YSLEER. The J segment lost 1 base and the V segment lost 0 bases, leaving 5 bases of the junction unmatched. The CDR3 is 17 amino acids. The CDR3 here is CASSQDLGGGNTGELFF. Written as DNA, the CDR3 is TGCGCCAGCAGCCAAGATCTTGGCGGGGGGAACACCGGGGAGCTGTTTTTT.

This clone was counted once. The chain is built from TRBV7-3 and TRBJ2-1; possibly TRBD1 or TRBD2 for D (5 bases each). The CDR3 sequence is 15 residues long. CDR1 SGHTA and CDR2 FQGTGA come from the germline V gene. Trimming removed 4 bases from V and 7 bases from J, with 17 bases in between. CDR3 loop: CASSSQPGTGNEQFF. CDR3 sequence (DNA): TGTGCCAGCAGCTCCCAACCGGGGACGGGGAATGAGCAGTTCTTC.

The chain is built from TRBV7-6 and TRBJ2-7, with D tentatively TRBD1 or TRBD2 (6 bases each). The CDR3 has 12 amino acids. Trimming shortened V by 5 bases and J by 5 bases, and 10 bases separated the two germline ends. Per germline, CDR1 SGHVS and CDR2 FNYEAQ. CDR3 sequence: CASSPEGDEQYF. The CDR3 DNA sequence: TGTGCCAGCAGCCCGGAGGGGGACGAGCAGTACTTC.

This chain connects TRBV19 to TRBJ2-3; 8 bases are a match to TRBD2. The length of the CDR3 is 16 residues. Germline trimming cut 5 bases from V and 5 bases from J; bases unmatched to any gene: 12. In germline, CDR1 is LNHDA, CDR2 SQIVND (reference sequence). The CDR3 DNA follows: TGTGCCAGTAGTTATAGGATCCAGCGGGGGAAAGATACGCAGTATTTT. Its protein is CASSYRIQRGKDTQYF.

V gene TRBV7-9 combines with J gene TRBJ1-1; 9 bases align to TRBD1. J gave up 5 bases and V 5 bases, and 9 bases lay outside the gene matches. Germline V CDR1 and CDR2: SEHNR, FQNEAQ (reference sequence). This CDR3 contains 15 residues. The CDR3 reads CASSGPGQGKTEAFF. CDR3 coding DNA: TGTGCCAGCAGCGGGCCGGGACAGGGAAAAACTGAAGCTTTCTTT.

This chain joins TRBV7-8 and TRBJ2-7, with D unresolved. The germline gives CDR1 SGHVS, CDR2 FQNEAQ. The V and J ends lost 2 bases and 2 bases respectively, with 13 bases between them. The CDR3 runs to 15 residues. The CDR3 coding sequence is TGTGCCAGCAGCTTACATCCGGACGCAGCCTACGAGCAGTACTTC. Encoded protein: CASSLHPDAAYEQYF.

This clone occurred a few times. This chain joins TRBV10-3 and TRBJ1-5; a possible D gene is TRBD1 (6 bases). The ends were cut back, 6 bases at V and 0 bases at J, with 12 bases in the middle. CDR3 length equals 15 residues. Germline V gives CDR1 ENHRY, CDR2 SYGVKD. CDR3 nucleotide sequence: TGTGCCATCAGCGAGCTGGACAGTAGCAATCAGCCCCAGCATTTT. Translation: CAISELDSSNQPQHF.

J is TRBJ1-1 and V is TRBV2, with no clear D. The germline V gene has CDR1 SNHLY and CDR2 FYNNEI. V was shortened by 2 bases and J by 10 bases, with 14 bases between the two germline ends. CDR3 length: 13 residues. For the CDR3, the DNA is TGTGCCAGCAGTGAAAGTCCAGGACTCGGAGCTTTCTTT. Its protein product is CASSESPGLGAFF. Combining the CDR3 with reference TRBV2 and TRBJ1-1 gives the whole variable domain EPEVTQTPSHQVTQMGQEVILRCVPISNHLYFYWYRQILGQKVEFLVSFYNNEISEKSEIFDDQFSVERPDGSNFTLKIRSTKLEDSAMYFCASSESPGLGAFFGQGTRLTVV.

This clone showed up just once. The chain links TRBV11-2 to TRBJ1-2; 10 bases align to TRBD1. Germline values: CDR1 SGHAT, CDR2 FQNNGV. The J segment lost 5 bases and the V segment lost 2 bases, leaving 8 bases of the junction unmatched. There are 16 residues in the CDR3. CDR3 coding DNA: TGTGCCAGCAGCTTATCGACAGGGGGCATGGGTTATGGCTACACCTTC. As protein: CASSLSTGGMGYGYTF.

The chain recombines TRBV19 with TRBJ2-3, with D unresolved. The CDR3 has 13 residues. CDR1 and CDR2 (germline): LNHDA, SQIVND (reference sequence). V dropped 7 bases and J dropped 2 bases, with 10 bases sitting between them. The CDR3 DNA reads TGTGCCAGTAAGAACAGTAACACAGATACGCAGTATTTT. This sequence encodes CASKNSNTDTQYF.

This rearrangement joins TRBV27 to TRBJ1-1; 7 bases map to TRBD1. Trimming took 4 bases from V and 6 from J; bases not matched to a gene: 14. Germline values: CDR1 MNHEY, CDR2 SMNVEV (reference sequence). The CDR3 consists of 16 residues. The CDR3: CASSYSGGAHRAEAFF. For the CDR3, the DNA is TGTGCCAGCAGTTACTCAGGGGGGGCCCATAGGGCTGAAGCTTTCTTT.

This clone was recorded only once. The chain has TRBV6-6 and TRBJ1-2; 8 bases agree with TRBD1. V was pared by 4 bases and J by 2 bases, with 6 bases of the junction left unmatched. This CDR3 is 15 amino acids long. The germline V gene has CDR1 MNHNY and CDR2 SVGAGI (reference sequence). The CDR3 DNA reads as TGTGCCAGCAGTTCCAGGACAGGGCGGAACTATGGCTACACCTTC. Translated, it gives CASSSRTGRNYGYTF.

The chain employs TRBV29-1 and TRBJ1-1; D remains ambiguous. The CDR3 has 14 residues. The V gene lost 2 bases and the J gene lost 0 bases, with 10 bases spanning the gap. CDR1 is SQVTM and CDR2 is ANQGSEA in the germline V gene. The CDR3 loop is CSVEKENLNTEAFF. CDR3 coding DNA: TGCAGCGTTGAAAAGGAGAACCTGAACACTGAAGCTTTCTTT.

This rearrangement joins TRBV7-2 to TRBJ1-3; 8 bases are a match to TRBD1. The length of the CDR3 is 14 residues. The junction had 5 bases not matched to a gene; V was cut back by 5 bases and J by 5 bases. The germline CDR1 and CDR2 sequences are SGHTA and FQGNSA. The CDR3 protein is CASSPRTGRNTIYF. The CDR3 DNA is TGTGCCAGCAGCCCGCGGACAGGGAGAAACACCATATATTTT.

This chain uses TRBV5-1 with TRBJ2-5; weak D call: TRBD2 (5 bases). Germline CDR1 reads SGHRS; CDR2 reads YFSETQ. V was clipped by 4 bases and J by 9 bases, with 19 bases between them. The CDR3 runs 14 residues. CDR3 region: CASSPLGDGGAQYF. The DNA for the CDR3 is TGCGCCAGCAGCCCTCTGGGAGATGGTGGGGCCCAGTACTTC.

The CDR3 is CAWTRTGFDGYTF. CDR3 bases: TGTGCCTGGACTAGGACAGGGTTTGATGGCTACACCTTC. V usage is TRBV30 and J usage is TRBJ1-2; TRBD1 agrees at 8 bases. Unmatched junction bases numbered 7, after V lost 4 bases and J lost 6 bases. This CDR3 region has 13 residues. Germline V gene data show CDR1 as GTSNPN and CDR2 as SVGIG (reference sequence).

The chain has TRBV5-1 and TRBJ2-3; 12 nucleotides match TRBD2. The V gene end was trimmed by 4 bases and the J gene end by 2 bases; junction bases not matched to a gene: 5. CDR1 is SGHRS and CDR2 is YFSETQ in the germline V gene. The CDR3 sequence is 16 residues long. CDR3 sequence reads: CASSGLAGGLTDTQYF. The CDR3 nucleotides are TGCGCCAGCAGCGGCCTAGCGGGGGGGCTCACAGATACGCAGTATTTT.

This chain connects TRBV2 to TRBJ2-7, with D unclear. In germline, CDR1 is SNHLY, CDR2 FYNNEI. V was trimmed by 6 bases and J by 7 bases, leaving 13 bases between them. CDR3 length: 12 amino acids. Here the CDR3 reads CASSRSNGEQYF. CDR3 DNA sequence: TGTGCCAGCAGCCGATCCAATGGGGAGCAGTACTTC.

The chain joins TRBV19 to TRBJ1-3; D is undetermined. Between the trimmed V and J ends, which lost 1 base and 2 bases, there was a span of 3 bases. The germline V gene has CDR1 LNHDA and CDR2 SQIVND (reference sequence). This CDR3 is 13 amino acids long. The CDR3 DNA reads TGTGCCAGTAGTATAGCTCCTGGAAACACCATATATTTT. This gives the protein CASSIAPGNTIYF.

The gene calls are TRBV2 and TRBJ1-4; 8 bases match TRBD1. The ends lost 6 bases at V and 8 bases at J; junction bases unmatched: 8. Germline V gives CDR1 SNHLY, CDR2 FYNNEI. The CDR3 length is 14 residues. Written as DNA, the CDR3 is TGTGCCAGCAGGGATGACAGGGGTGTGGAAAAACTGTTTTTT. Translating gives CASRDDRGVEKLFF.

This chain joins TRBV14 and TRBJ2-2; tentative D call: TRBD2 (7 bases). Per germline, CDR1 SGHDN and CDR2 FVKESK. Trimming removed 0 bases from V and 1 base from J, with 9 bases in between. This CDR3 is built from 16 residues. Written as DNA, the CDR3 is TGTGCCAGCAGCCAAGAGGGGGGGCTGAACACCGGGGAGCTGTTTTTT. It codes for CASSQEGGLNTGELFF.

The chain carries TRBV19 and TRBJ2-7, with 16 positions matching TRBD2. CDR3 length equals 21 residues. Germline V gene lookup returns CDR1 LNHDA and CDR2 SQIVND (reference sequence). Germline trimming cut 4 bases from V and 2 bases from J; bases unmatched to any gene: 17. CDR3 nucleotides: TGTGCCAGTAGTAAATACCCGCCGGGACTAGCGGGGGGGCCCTTGACCTACGAGCAGTACTTC. Translated: CASSKYPPGLAGGPLTYEQYF.

The chain combines TRBV4-3 with TRBJ2-1, with D possibly matching TRBD1 (6 bases). The CDR3 runs to 16 residues. Germline CDR1 and CDR2: LGHNA and YSLEER. The V end was cut by 3 bases, the J end by 1 base, with 13 bases between. For the CDR3, the DNA is TGCGCCAGCAGCCACCAACGGGACATATCCTACAATGAGCAGTTCTTC. It codes for CASSHQRDISYNEQFF.

V gene TRBV7-9 combines with J gene TRBJ2-2, with D possibly called TRBD1 or TRBD2 (5 bases each). The V gene's germline CDR1 is SEHNR and CDR2 FQNEAQ (reference sequence). The length of the CDR3 is 15 residues. V shed 5 bases and J shed 5 bases, with 15 bases lying between them. DNA of the CDR3: TGTGCCAGCAGCCCACTGAGGGGCAAAACCGGGGAGCTGTTTTTT. Encoded protein: CASSPLRGKTGELFF.